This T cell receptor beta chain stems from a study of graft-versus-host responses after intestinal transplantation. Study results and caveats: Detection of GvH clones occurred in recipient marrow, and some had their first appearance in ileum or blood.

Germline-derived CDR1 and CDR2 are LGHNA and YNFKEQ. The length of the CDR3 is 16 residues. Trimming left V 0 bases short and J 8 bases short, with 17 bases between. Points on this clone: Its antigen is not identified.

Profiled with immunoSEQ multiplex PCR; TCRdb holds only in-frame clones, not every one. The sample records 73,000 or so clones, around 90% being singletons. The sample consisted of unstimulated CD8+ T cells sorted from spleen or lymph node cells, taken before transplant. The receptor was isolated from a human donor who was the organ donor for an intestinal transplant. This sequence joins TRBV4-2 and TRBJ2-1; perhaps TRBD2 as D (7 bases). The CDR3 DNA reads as TGTGCCAGCAGCCAAGATGCGGGCAGGGGAGGGGATGAGCAGTTCTTC. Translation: CASSQDAGRGGDEQFF.